These 14 T cell receptor beta chains share one sample of origin, sequenced in a study of blood T cell repertoires in COVID-19. Measured with immunoSEQ multiplex PCR; TCRdb has only the in-frame clones, and not every one. The sample includes 90,000 to 130,000 clones, over 60% seen only once; the top ten take roughly 3.8%. The sequenced sample was peripheral blood. The origin of the receptors is a woman of 80 years or more with acute or convalescent COVID-19.

This rearrangement joins TRBV29-1 to TRBJ2-1; 7 nucleotides line up with TRBD2. Trimming cost V 7 bases and J 0 bases; bases outside gene matches: 12. The length of the CDR3 is 16 residues. Germline V gene lookup returns CDR1 SQVTM and CDR2 ANQGSEA. The DNA of the CDR3 is TGCAGCGCCGTGAAGCCCCTAGCGGACTCCTACAATGAGCAGTTCTTC. The encoded protein is CSAVKPLADSYNEQFF.

The rearrangement links TRBV28 to TRBJ1-2; TRBD1 is a possible D gene (5 bases). The length of the CDR3 is 13 residues. Trimming cost V 6 bases and J 1 base, with 9 bases left between them. Germline V gives CDR1 MDHEN, CDR2 SYDVKM. CDR3 amino acids: CASRLDSNYGYTF. Written as DNA, the CDR3 is TGTGCCAGCAGACTCGACAGTAACTATGGCTACACCTTC.

The chain uses TRBV28 and TRBJ2-7, with 11 bases aligning to TRBD1. V lost 4 bases, J lost 3 bases, and 17 bases stayed unmatched. Germline CDR1 reads MDHEN; CDR2 reads SYDVKM. This CDR3 region has 19 residues. The CDR3 DNA reads TGTGCCAGCAGTTCTCCCGGGACAGGGGGTTACGAGACTCACTACGAGCAGTACTTC. Protein: CASSSPGTGGYETHYEQYF.

This clone was picked up one time. The chain recombines TRBV15 with TRBJ2-5; possible D gene TRBD2, 5 bases. With 0 bases removed from V and 3 bases from J, the gap between germline ends came to 11 bases. This CDR3 is built from 15 residues. The germline V gene has CDR1 LNHNV and CDR2 YYDKDF (reference sequence). The CDR3 spells CATSRDAASKETQYF. CDR3 bases: TGTGCCACCAGCAGAGATGCGGCTAGCAAAGAGACCCAGTACTTC.

This clone occurred a few times. This rearrangement joins TRBV2 to TRBJ2-1, with TRBD1 identical over 10 bases. V shed 5 bases and J 7 bases; nucleotides not matched to a gene: 11. CDR1 is SNHLY, CDR2 FYNNEI, per germline. CDR3 size: 16 residues. CDR3 amino acids: CASSTSGQGDWNEQFF. The CDR3 nucleotides are TGTGCCAGCAGTACCTCAGGACAGGGGGATTGGAATGAGCAGTTCTTC.

The chain has TRBV7-9 and TRBJ2-7, with D perhaps TRBD1 (6 bases). This CDR3 is 14 amino acids long. The germline CDR1 and CDR2 sequences are SEHNR and FQNEAQ (reference sequence). The V gene lost 5 bases and the J gene lost 2 bases, with 13 bases spanning the gap. This CDR3 is CASSQLAGAYEQYF. As DNA, the CDR3 is TGTGCCAGCAGCCAACTGGCAGGGGCCTACGAGCAGTACTTC.

The genes are TRBV28 and TRBJ2-7; no clear D. Germline-derived CDR1 and CDR2 are MDHEN and SYDVKM. The CDR3 consists of 11 residues. Trimming removed 4 bases from V and 2 bases from J, with 3 bases in between. CDR3 sequence reads: CASSSTYEQYF. Written as DNA, the CDR3 is TGTGCCAGCAGTTCTACCTACGAGCAGTACTTC.

The rearrangement links TRBV18 to TRBJ2-5; 7 nucleotides agree with TRBD2. V gave up 1 base and J gave up 0 bases; unmatched junction bases: 2. The CDR3 sequence is 15 residues long. Per germline, CDR1 KGHSH and CDR2 LQKENI. The CDR3 region is CASSPQGLDQETQYF. The CDR3 DNA follows: TGTGCCAGCTCACCACAAGGACTAGACCAAGAGACCCAGTACTTC.

The V gene is TRBV7-3, the J gene TRBJ2-3, with no clear D. There are 13 residues in the CDR3. From germline, CDR1 is SGHTA and CDR2 FQGTGA. V lost 4 bases, J lost 2 bases, and 7 bases lay in between. The DNA for the CDR3 is TGTGCCAGCAGCTCCGAGCCCACAGATACGCAGTATTTT. Translating it yields CASSSEPTDTQYF.

The chain joins TRBV11-2 to TRBJ2-2; TRBD2 aligns across 7 bases. The length of the CDR3 is 16 residues. Germline CDR1 reads SGHAT; CDR2 reads FQNNGV. V was pared by 5 bases and J by 4 bases, with 10 bases of the junction left unmatched. The chain's CDR3 is CASSRGLVGGTGELFF. The CDR3 nucleotides read TGTGCCAGCAGCCGAGGACTAGTCGGGGGCACCGGGGAGCTGTTTTTT.

The V and J genes are TRBV5-6 and TRBJ2-5; tentative D call: TRBD2 (6 bases). The germline CDR1 and CDR2 sequences are SGHDT and YYEEEE. V was trimmed by 0 bases and J by 1 base, leaving 10 bases between them. The CDR3 has 15 residues. This CDR3 is CASSLARGIQETQYF. CDR3 DNA sequence: TGTGCCAGCAGCTTGGCCCGGGGGATCCAAGAGACCCAGTACTTC.

This clone was observed a handful of times. J is TRBJ2-5 and V is TRBV5-1; possibly TRBD1 for D (6 bases). CDR1 is SGHRS and CDR2 is YFSETQ in the germline V gene. Trimming stripped 3 bases from V and 5 bases from J, with 14 bases between. This CDR3 is built from 14 residues. The CDR3 sequence is CASSYGQSMETQYF. The CDR3 nucleotides are TGCGCCAGCAGCTACGGACAGAGCATGGAGACCCAGTACTTC.

The chain couples TRBV6-5 to TRBJ1-2; D remains unclear. This CDR3 has 12 residues. Trimming stripped 6 bases from V and 1 base from J, with 6 bases between. Germline V gene data show CDR1 as MNHEY and CDR2 as SVGAGI. The CDR3 protein is CASRGLNYGYTF. The CDR3 DNA is TGTGCCAGCAGAGGACTTAACTATGGCTACACCTTC.

The table lists this clone with a count of one. The chain couples TRBV19 to TRBJ1-5; D possibly corresponds to TRBD1 (5 bases). This CDR3 is built from 14 residues. Trimming stripped 5 bases from V and 4 bases from J, with 12 bases between. Per the germline V gene, CDR1 is LNHDA and CDR2 is SQIVND (reference sequence). CDR3 protein: CASSPFGGNQPQHF. The CDR3 DNA is TGTGCCAGTAGTCCCTTCGGGGGTAATCAGCCCCAGCATTTT.